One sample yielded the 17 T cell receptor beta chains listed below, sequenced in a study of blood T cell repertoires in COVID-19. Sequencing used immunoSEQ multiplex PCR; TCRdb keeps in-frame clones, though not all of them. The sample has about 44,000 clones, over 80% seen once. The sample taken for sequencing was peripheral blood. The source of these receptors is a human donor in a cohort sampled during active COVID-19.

The CDR3 sequence is CASRLTGTGIEKLFF. The CDR3 coding sequence is TGTGCCAGCAGACTAACCGGGACAGGGATTGAAAAACTGTTTTTT. The J gene is TRBJ1-4, the V gene TRBV6-5; 9 bases agree with TRBD1. J gave up 7 bases and V 6 bases, and 9 bases lay outside the gene matches. The CDR3 is 15 residues long. Germline CDR1 is MNHEY and CDR2 is SVGAGI.

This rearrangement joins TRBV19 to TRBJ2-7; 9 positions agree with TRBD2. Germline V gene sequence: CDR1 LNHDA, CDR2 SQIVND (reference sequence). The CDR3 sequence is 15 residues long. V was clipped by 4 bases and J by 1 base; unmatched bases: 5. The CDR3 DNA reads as TGTGCCAGTAGTAATAGCGGGGGTCTTTCCTACGAGCAGTACTTC. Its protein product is CASSNSGGLSYEQYF.

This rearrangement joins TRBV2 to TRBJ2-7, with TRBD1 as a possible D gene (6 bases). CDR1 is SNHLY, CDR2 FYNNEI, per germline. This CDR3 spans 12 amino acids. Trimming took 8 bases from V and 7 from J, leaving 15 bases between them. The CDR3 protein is CASGYRVAEQYF. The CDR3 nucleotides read TGTGCCAGCGGCTACAGGGTTGCGGAGCAGTACTTC.

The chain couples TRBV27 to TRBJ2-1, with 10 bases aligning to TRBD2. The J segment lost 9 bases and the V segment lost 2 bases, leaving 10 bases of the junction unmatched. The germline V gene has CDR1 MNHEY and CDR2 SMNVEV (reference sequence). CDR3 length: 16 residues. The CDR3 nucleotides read TGTGCCAGCAGTTTAATCAGGACTAGCGGAATCACTGAGCAGTTCTTC. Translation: CASSLIRTSGITEQFF.

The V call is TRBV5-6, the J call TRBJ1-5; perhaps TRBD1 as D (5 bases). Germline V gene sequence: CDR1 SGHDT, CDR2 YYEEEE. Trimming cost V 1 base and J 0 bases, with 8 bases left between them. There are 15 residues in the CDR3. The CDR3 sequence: CASSLRGNSNQPQHF. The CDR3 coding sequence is TGTGCCAGCAGCTTGCGGGGGAATAGCAATCAGCCCCAGCATTTT.

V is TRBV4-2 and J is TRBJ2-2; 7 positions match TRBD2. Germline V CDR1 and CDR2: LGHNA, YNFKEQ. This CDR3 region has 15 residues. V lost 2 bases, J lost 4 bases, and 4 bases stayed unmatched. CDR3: CASSQLGRGTGELFF. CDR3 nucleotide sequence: TGTGCCAGCAGCCAACTTGGGAGGGGCACCGGGGAGCTGTTTTTT.

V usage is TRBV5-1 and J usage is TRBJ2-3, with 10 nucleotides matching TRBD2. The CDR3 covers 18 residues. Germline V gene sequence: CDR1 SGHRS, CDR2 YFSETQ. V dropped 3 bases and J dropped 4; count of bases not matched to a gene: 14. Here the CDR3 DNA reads TGCGCCAGCAGCTCCGGACCCAAGAGCGGGGGGGGAGCAGATACGCAGTATTTT. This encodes CASSSGPKSGGGADTQYF. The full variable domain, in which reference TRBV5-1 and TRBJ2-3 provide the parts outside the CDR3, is KAGVTQTPRYLIKTRGQQVTLSCSPISGHRSVSWYQQTPGQGLQFLFEYFSETQRNKGNFPGRFSGRQFSNSRSEMNVSTLELGDSALYLCASSSGPKSGGGADTQYFGPGTRLTVL.

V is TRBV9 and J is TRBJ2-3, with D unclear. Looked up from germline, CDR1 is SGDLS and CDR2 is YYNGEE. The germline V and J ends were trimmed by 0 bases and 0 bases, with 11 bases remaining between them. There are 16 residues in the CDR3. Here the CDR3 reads CASSVGAGQSTDTQYF. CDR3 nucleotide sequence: TGTGCCAGCAGCGTAGGGGCAGGTCAAAGCACAGATACGCAGTATTTT.

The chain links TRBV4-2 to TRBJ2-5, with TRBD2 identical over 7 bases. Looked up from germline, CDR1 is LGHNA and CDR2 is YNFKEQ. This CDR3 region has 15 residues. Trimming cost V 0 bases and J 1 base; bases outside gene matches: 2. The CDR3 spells CASSQDGRPQETQYF. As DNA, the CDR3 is TGTGCCAGCAGCCAAGACGGGAGGCCCCAAGAGACCCAGTACTTC.

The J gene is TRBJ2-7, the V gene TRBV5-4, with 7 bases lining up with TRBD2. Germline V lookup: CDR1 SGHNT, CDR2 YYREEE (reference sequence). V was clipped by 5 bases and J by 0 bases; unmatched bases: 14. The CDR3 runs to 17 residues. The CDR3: CASRPGGGLVSSYEQYF. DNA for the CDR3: TGTGCCAGCAGACCCGGCGGGGGTTTAGTGAGCTCCTACGAGCAGTACTTC.

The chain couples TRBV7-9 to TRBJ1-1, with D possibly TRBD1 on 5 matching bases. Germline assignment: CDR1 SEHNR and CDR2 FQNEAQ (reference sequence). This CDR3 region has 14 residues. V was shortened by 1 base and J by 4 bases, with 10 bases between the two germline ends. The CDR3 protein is CASSLGGGGTEAFF. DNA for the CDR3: TGTGCCAGCAGCTTAGGTGGGGGGGGCACTGAAGCTTTCTTT.

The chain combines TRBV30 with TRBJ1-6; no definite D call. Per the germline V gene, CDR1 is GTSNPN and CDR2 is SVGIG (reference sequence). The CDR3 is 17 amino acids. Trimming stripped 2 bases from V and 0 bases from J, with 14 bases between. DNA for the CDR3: TGTGCCTGGAGTTCGGAGGCCGCTAGCTCCTATAATTCACCCCTCCACTTT. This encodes CAWSSEAASSYNSPLHF.

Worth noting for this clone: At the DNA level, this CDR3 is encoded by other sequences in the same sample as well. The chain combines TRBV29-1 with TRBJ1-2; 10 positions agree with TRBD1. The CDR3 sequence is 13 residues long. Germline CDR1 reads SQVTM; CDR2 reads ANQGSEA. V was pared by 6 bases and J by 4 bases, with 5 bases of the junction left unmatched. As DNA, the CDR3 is TGCAGCGTCGGGGACAGGGGCGGCTATGGCTACACCTTC. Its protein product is CSVGDRGGYGYTF.

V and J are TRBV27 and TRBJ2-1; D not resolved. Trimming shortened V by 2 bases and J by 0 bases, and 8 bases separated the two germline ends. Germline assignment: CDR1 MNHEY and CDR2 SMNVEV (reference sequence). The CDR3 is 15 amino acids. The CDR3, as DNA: TGTGCCAGCAGTTTAGACTGGAGCTCCTACAATGAGCAGTTCTTC. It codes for CASSLDWSSYNEQFF.

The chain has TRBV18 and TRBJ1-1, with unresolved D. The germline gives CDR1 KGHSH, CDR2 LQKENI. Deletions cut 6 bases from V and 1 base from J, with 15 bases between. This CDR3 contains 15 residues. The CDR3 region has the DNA TGTGCCAGCTCTCCCCCGGGAGGATGGAACACTGAAGCTTTCTTT. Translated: CASSPPGGWNTEAFF.

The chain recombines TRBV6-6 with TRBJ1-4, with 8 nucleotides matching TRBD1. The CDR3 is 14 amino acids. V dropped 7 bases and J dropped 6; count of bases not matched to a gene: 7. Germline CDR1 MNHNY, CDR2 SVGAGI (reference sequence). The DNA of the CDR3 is TGTGCCAGCAAGCGACAGGGGCTATATGAAAAACTGTTTTTT. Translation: CASKRQGLYEKLFF.

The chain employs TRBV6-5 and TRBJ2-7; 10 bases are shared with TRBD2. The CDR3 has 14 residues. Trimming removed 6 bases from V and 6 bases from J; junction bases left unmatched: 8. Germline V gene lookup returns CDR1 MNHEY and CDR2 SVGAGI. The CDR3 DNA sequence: TGTGCCAGCAGCCCCCTAGCGGGAGTATCCGAGCAGTACTTC. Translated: CASSPLAGVSEQYF.